This T cell receptor (beta chain) was retrieved from a study of Tregs in tolerant kidney transplant recipients. Clones were sequenced by immunoSEQ multiplex PCR, and TCRdb holds only the in-frame ones, with some missing. The table lists about 66,000 clones, approximately 92% of them singletons. In the case of this clone: Its cognate antigen is unknown.

Study findings and constraints: Findings come from small patient numbers and require larger validation. This study did not directly address biological reproducibility. Nucleotide sequences could not be compared across some patients' samples due to primer changes.

The V gene lost 6 bases and the J gene lost 4 bases, with 11 bases spanning the gap. This CDR3 contains 13 residues. CDR1 is MGHDK and CDR2 is SYGVNS in the germline V gene. The rearrangement joins TRBV25-1 to TRBJ2-3; D may be TRBD1 (5 bases). The sample was CD8+ T cells from blood, taken before the transplant. The TCR originated in a human donor who received a combined kidney and bone marrow transplant. Here the CDR3 DNA reads TGTGCCAGCAGCCGGACATGGTCAGATACGCAGTATTTT. Translating gives CASSRTWSDTQYF.